This entry lists 16 T cell receptor beta chains sequenced from one sample in a study of CXCR3-negative and CXCR3-positive naive CD8 T cells. 5' RACE with UMI labels generated the TRB cDNA libraries. TCRdb re-analyzed the 5' RACE reads; it lists each CDR3 protein once, without DNA. The sample table includes under 30,000 distinct CDR3 sequences. Source material: memory CD8+ T cells from blood. These receptor sequences come from a human donor in good health. Some clones in this sample may be carry-over from other donors' samples.

This chain uses TRBV5-1 with TRBJ2-3; without DNA, the TCRdb call of TRBD2 cannot be checked. This CDR3 is 14 amino acids long. Per germline, CDR1 SGHRS and CDR2 YFSETQ. CDR3 loop: CASSFERGTDTQYF.

The chain links TRBV28 to TRBJ2-5; no DNA is available, so the TRBD2 call from TCRdb remains unchecked. The germline gives CDR1 MDHEN, CDR2 SYDVKM. This CDR3 contains 20 residues. The CDR3 protein is CASSWGLAGPDHRGGETQYF.

The genes are TRBV7-9 and TRBJ2-2; absent DNA, TCRdb's TRBD1 call cannot be checked. The CDR3 contains 13 residues. Germline values: CDR1 SEHNR, CDR2 FQNEAQ (reference sequence). The CDR3 loop is CASWTGYTGELFF. The whole variable domain, remainder taken from reference TRBV7-9 and TRBJ2-2, is DTGVSQNPRHKITKRGQNVTFRCDPISEHNRLYWYRQTLGQGPEFLTYFQNEAQLEKSRLLSDRFSAERPKGSFSTLEIQRTEQGDSAMYLCASWTGYTGELFFGEGSRLTVL.

This rearrangement joins TRBV29-1 to TRBJ2-7; TCRdb picks TRBD1, but there is no DNA to check that call. The CDR3 is 15 residues long. In germline, CDR1 is SQVTM, CDR2 ANQGSEA. CDR3 in amino acids: CSVRQGELSSYEQYF.

The CDR3: CASSLESVGPSTYEQYF. This chain joins TRBV7-6 and TRBJ2-7; TCRdb gives TRBD2 as the D gene, but with no DNA this cannot be confirmed. The CDR3 runs 17 residues. The germline CDR1 and CDR2 sequences are SGHVS and FNYEAQ.

The V gene is TRBV29-1, the J gene TRBJ2-5; TCRdb reports TRBD1, a call that lacks DNA to check it against. Germline CDR1 reads SQVTM; CDR2 reads ANQGSEA. The CDR3 has 13 amino acids. The CDR3 is CSVDEGGGETQYF.

This chain uses TRBV7-9 with TRBJ2-1; TCRdb's assignment of TRBD2 cannot be checked, as there is no DNA. CDR1 SEHNR and CDR2 FQNEAQ come from the germline V gene (reference sequence). This CDR3 is built from 18 residues. This CDR3 reads CASSLAMSGRLTYNEQFF.

The chain has TRBV28 and TRBJ2-7; TCRdb returns TRBD1, unconfirmable since there is no DNA. Germline V CDR1 and CDR2: MDHEN, SYDVKM. This CDR3 contains 15 residues. The CDR3 spells CASTQPGGHPYEQYF.

This sequence joins TRBV19 and TRBJ1-2; TCRdb designates TRBD1, a call that cannot be tested without DNA. The CDR3 runs to 13 residues. Germline CDR1 is LNHDA and CDR2 is SQIVND (reference sequence). The CDR3 loop is CASSPGETDGYTF.

J is TRBJ2-7 and V is TRBV20-1; TCRdb outputs TRBD1, but without DNA this stays unchecked. From germline, CDR1 is DFQATT and CDR2 SNEGSKA (reference sequence). CDR3 size: 14 residues. Here the CDR3 reads CSAPRDRSVYEQYF.

The chain employs TRBV25-1 and TRBJ2-2; TCRdb proposes TRBD2, but this gene call is untestable without DNA. CDR3 length equals 12 residues. The germline V gene encodes CDR1 MGHDK and CDR2 SYGVNS. The chain's CDR3 is CASTLRAGELFF.

This sequence joins TRBV6-2 or TRBV6-3 and TRBJ2-7; TCRdb's D call of TRBD2 is untestable without DNA. There are 13 residues in the CDR3. In germline, CDR1 is MNHEY, CDR2 SVGEGT. CDR3 in amino acids: CASSPSLTEEQYF.

The V gene is TRBV4-3, the J gene TRBJ2-7. The CDR3 is 13 residues long. Germline values: CDR1 LGHNA, CDR2 YSLEER. The CDR3 loop is CASSQDYSYELYF.

V usage is TRBV6-5 and J usage is TRBJ1-4; TCRdb's D gene call, TRBD1, goes unchecked for lack of DNA. The CDR3 runs 13 residues. Germline CDR1 reads MNHEY; CDR2 reads SVGAGI. CDR3 sequence reads: CASSYTSGGKLFF.

The chain recombines TRBV7-9 with TRBJ1-5. This CDR3 comprises 14 residues. Germline V lookup: CDR1 SEHNR, CDR2 FQNEAQ (reference sequence). The CDR3: CASSLEGNNQPQHF.

The chain couples TRBV6-5 to TRBJ1-4. The germline V gene has CDR1 MNHEY and CDR2 SVGAGI. The CDR3 length is 14 residues. This CDR3 is CASSLWTTDEKLFF.